This record covers a single T cell receptor (beta chain). This entry comes from a study of blood T cell repertoires in COVID-19. The overall study: The study drew acute and convalescent COVID-19 samples from the United States, Italy and Spain. The cDNA or gDNA used as material had been derived from T cells, B-cell-depleted T cells, or PBMCs.

CDR1 is SNHLY, CDR2 FYNNEI, per germline. The CDR3 consists of 13 residues. The germline V and J ends were trimmed by 6 bases and 8 bases, with 11 bases remaining between them. In the original workflow: Nucleated cell counts were estimated from reference gene primer amplification. Data came from immunoSEQ multiplex PCR; TCRdb stores just in-frame clones and leaves some out. The D gene and trimming were derived from the DNA, and the V and J assignments and clone size from that table. Among some 120,000 clones listed, 85% were seen once. The origin of this receptor is an elderly man with active or convalescent COVID-19. Input material: peripheral blood. The V gene is TRBV2, the J gene TRBJ1-6; TRBD1 might be the D (5 bases). As DNA, the CDR3 is TGTGCCAGCAGAACGGGGGAGGATTCACCCCTCCACTTT. Translated, it gives CASRTGEDSPLHF.